Listed below are T cell receptor beta chains from one sample, sequenced in a study of early T cells in non-severe SARS-CoV-2 infection. TCRdb re-derived calls from the 5' RACE reads in MiXCR, one entry per CDR3 protein. This table has roughly 51,000 distinct CDR3 sequences, around 6.9% appearing once. The material was whole blood, obtained at baseline. The receptors stem from an adult who was a healthcare worker with PCR-confirmed SARS-CoV-2 infection or an uninfected control (not recorded which). Each CDR3 is given with its conserved first and last residue. Clone size is shown for a subset of rows, as once, few, many or a class of expanded clone.

J gene: TRBJ2-2; V gene: TRBV10-1; clone size: many; CDR3 protein: CASTMTIGVPGELFF
J gene: TRBJ1-1; V gene: TRBV12-3/TRBV12-4; clone size: many; CDR3 protein: CASSFVKVGQNTEAFF
J gene: TRBJ2-2; V gene: TRBV7-2; clone size: .; CDR3 protein: CASSLSAETTGELFF
J gene: TRBJ2-7; V gene: TRBV10-3; clone size: many; CDR3 protein: CAISGGRISYEQYF
J gene: TRBJ1-2; V gene: TRBV19; clone size: few; CDR3 protein: CASSISGAYGYTF
J gene: TRBJ2-3; V gene: TRBV5-1; clone size: .; CDR3 protein: CASSLGPGGTQYF
J gene: TRBJ2-1; V gene: TRBV10-3; clone size: .; CDR3 protein: CAISESGPAGEYNEQFF
J gene: TRBJ1-2; V gene: TRBV9; clone size: .; CDR3 protein: CASSVGDSNYGYTF
J gene: TRBJ2-7; V gene: TRBV3-1; clone size: few; CDR3 protein: CASRGAYEQYF
J gene: TRBJ2-1; V gene: TRBV25-1; clone size: few; CDR3 protein: CASSEMQGYNEQFF
J gene: TRBJ1-4; V gene: TRBV7-9; clone size: many; CDR3 protein: CASSPGETNEKLFF
J gene: TRBJ1-4; V gene: TRBV20-1; clone size: .; CDR3 protein: CSARPDDRDEKLFF
J gene: TRBJ2-1; V gene: TRBV9; clone size: few; CDR3 protein: CASSVAGQGLVGEQFF
J gene: TRBJ2-3; V gene: TRBV29-1; clone size: few; CDR3 protein: CSVERGGRDF
J gene: TRBJ1-1; V gene: TRBV20-1; clone size: few; CDR3 protein: CSAVSGTEAFF
J gene: TRBJ1-2; V gene: TRBV2; clone size: few; CDR3 protein: CASSGTGGGGYTF
J gene: TRBJ2-5; V gene: TRBV7-6; clone size: .; CDR3 protein: CASSLAQGSWETQYF
J gene: TRBJ2-5; V gene: TRBV7-9; clone size: .; CDR3 protein: CASSSRVDRAQYF
J gene: TRBJ1-1; V gene: TRBV27; clone size: few; CDR3 protein: CASSRLDMNTEAFF
J gene: TRBJ2-3; V gene: TRBV7-3; clone size: .; CDR3 protein: CASSSTHSTDTQYF
J gene: TRBJ2-3; V gene: TRBV19; clone size: many; CDR3 protein: CASSIKSRGGTQYF
J gene: TRBJ1-3; V gene: TRBV6-5; clone size: many; CDR3 protein: CASSPNSGNTIYF
J gene: TRBJ1-1; V gene: TRBV14; clone size: few; CDR3 protein: CASSQAFGGTEAFF
J gene: TRBJ2-1; V gene: TRBV6-2/TRBV6-3; clone size: medium-sized; CDR3 protein: CASSYSGDYNEQFF
J gene: TRBJ2-5; V gene: TRBV14; clone size: many; CDR3 protein: CASSQGGRLGETQYF
J gene: TRBJ2-3; V gene: TRBV11-3; clone size: many; CDR3 protein: CASSLGIPEGFGDTQYF
J gene: TRBJ1-3; V gene: TRBV29-1; clone size: many; CDR3 protein: CSVEGTTGNTIYF
J gene: TRBJ2-1; V gene: TRBV7-9; clone size: few; CDR3 protein: CASIPGGSSHNEQFF
J gene: TRBJ1-6; V gene: TRBV5-6; clone size: many; CDR3 protein: CASSWDREADSPLHF
J gene: TRBJ2-2; V gene: TRBV4-1; clone size: many; CDR3 protein: CASSQVWGQAGELFF